This TCR beta chain was sequenced during a study of blood T cells in healthy people across ages. There are 14 residues in the CDR3. Trimming removed 4 bases from V and 0 bases from J, with 8 bases in between. PCR was performed a second time for 7 to 11 cycles using a sample-barcoded 5' primer and a J-beta primer mix. TCRdb analysed the 5' RACE reads with MiXCR anew, one entry per CDR3 protein. Of hundreds of thousands of distinct CDR3 sequences listed, 58% were seen once; the top ten hold 30% to 40%. This clonotype was recorded a few times. The TCR comes from a man aged 55 to 69 in good health. The V and J genes are TRBV12-3 or TRBV12-4 and TRBJ2-3; D could derive from TRBD1 or TRBD2 (6 bases each). The specimen was blood. This CDR3 reads CASSWGASTDTQYF. The CDR3 DNA reads as TGTGCCAGCAGTTGGGGGGCCAGCACAGATACGCAGTATTTT.